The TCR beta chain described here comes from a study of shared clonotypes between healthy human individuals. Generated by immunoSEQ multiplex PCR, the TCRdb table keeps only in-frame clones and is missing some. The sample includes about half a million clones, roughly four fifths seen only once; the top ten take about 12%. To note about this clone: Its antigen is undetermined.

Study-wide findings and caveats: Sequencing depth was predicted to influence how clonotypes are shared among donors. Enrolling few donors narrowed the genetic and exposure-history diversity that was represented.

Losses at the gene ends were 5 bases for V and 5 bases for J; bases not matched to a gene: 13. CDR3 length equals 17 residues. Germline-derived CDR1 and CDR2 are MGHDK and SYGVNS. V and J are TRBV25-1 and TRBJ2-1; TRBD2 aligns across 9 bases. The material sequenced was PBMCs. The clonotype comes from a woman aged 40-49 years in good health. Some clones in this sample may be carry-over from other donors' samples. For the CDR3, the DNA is TGTGCCAGCAGTCCGAGGGGACTGACTAGCGGACACAATGAGCAGTTCTTC. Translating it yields CASSPRGLTSGHNEQFF. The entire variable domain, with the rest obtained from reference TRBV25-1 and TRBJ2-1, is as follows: EADIYQTPRYLVIGTGKKITLECSQTMGHDKMYWYQQDPGMELHLIHYSYGVNSTEKGDLSSESTVSRIRTEHFPLTLESARPSHTSQYLCASSPRGLTSGHNEQFFGPGTRLTVL.